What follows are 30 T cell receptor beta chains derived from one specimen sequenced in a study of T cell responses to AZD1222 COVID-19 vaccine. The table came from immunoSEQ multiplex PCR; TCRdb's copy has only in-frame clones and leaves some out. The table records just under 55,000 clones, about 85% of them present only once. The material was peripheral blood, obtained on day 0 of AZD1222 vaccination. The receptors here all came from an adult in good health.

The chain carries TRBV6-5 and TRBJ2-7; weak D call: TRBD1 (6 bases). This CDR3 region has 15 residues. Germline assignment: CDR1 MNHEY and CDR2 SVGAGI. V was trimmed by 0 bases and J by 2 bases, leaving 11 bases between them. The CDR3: CASSYSGQLAYEQYF. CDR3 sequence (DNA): TGTGCCAGCAGTTACTCCGGACAGCTTGCCTACGAGCAGTACTTC.

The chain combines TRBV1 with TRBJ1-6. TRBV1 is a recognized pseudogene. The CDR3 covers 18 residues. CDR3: CTSSQDSPGQIYNSPLHF. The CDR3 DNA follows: TGCACCAGCAGCCAAGATTCCCCGGGTCAAATCTATAATTCACCCCTCCACTTT.

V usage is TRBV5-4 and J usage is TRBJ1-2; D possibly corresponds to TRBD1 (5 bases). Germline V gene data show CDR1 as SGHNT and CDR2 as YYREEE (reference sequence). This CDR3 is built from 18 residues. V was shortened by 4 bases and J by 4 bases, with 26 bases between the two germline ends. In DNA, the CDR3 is TGTGCCAGCAGCCCCAAGGTCGGGCAGGGATTCTCTCTCTATGGCTACACCTTC. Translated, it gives CASSPKVGQGFSLYGYTF.

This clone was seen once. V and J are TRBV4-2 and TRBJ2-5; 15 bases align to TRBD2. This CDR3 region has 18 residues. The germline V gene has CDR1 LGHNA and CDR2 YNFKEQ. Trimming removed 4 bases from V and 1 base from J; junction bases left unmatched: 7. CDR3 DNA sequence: TGTGCCAGCAGCCCGTGGACTAGCGGGGGGGCCAGCCAAGAGACCCAGTACTTC. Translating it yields CASSPWTSGGASQETQYF.

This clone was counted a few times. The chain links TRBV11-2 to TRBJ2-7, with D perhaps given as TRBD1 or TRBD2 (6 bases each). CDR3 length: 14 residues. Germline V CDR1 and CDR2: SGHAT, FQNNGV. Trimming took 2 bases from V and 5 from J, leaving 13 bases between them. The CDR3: CASSLLGGRDEQYF. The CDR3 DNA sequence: TGTGCCAGCAGCTTACTCGGGGGCAGGGACGAGCAGTACTTC.

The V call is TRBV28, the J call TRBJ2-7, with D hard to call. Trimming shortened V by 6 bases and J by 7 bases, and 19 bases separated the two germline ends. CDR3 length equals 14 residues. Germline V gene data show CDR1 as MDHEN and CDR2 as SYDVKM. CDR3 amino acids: CASRPPHGRNEQYF. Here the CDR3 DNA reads TGTGCCAGCAGGCCCCCCCATGGAAGAAATGAGCAGTACTTC.

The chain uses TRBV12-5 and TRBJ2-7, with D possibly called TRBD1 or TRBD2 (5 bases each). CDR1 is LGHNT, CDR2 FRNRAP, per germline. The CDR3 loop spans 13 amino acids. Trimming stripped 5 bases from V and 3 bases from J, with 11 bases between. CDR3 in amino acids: CASGGDGGYEQYF. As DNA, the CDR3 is TGTGCTAGTGGTGGGGACGGAGGCTACGAGCAGTACTTC.

CDR3 bases: TGTGCCAGCACCGCGGGGGCCCAGGAGTATTTT. Translating gives CASTAGAQEYF. This rearrangement joins TRBV27 to TRBJ2-3, with D possibly TRBD2 on 7 matching bases. CDR3 length equals 11 residues. Trimming took off 7 bases at V and 13 bases at J, with 15 bases between the two ends. From germline, CDR1 is MNHEY and CDR2 SMNVEV (reference sequence).

CDR3 nucleotide sequence: TGTGCCAGCAGTTCGCGGACAGGGGGCGAGCAGCCCCAGCATTTT. This sequence encodes CASSSRTGGEQPQHF. The chain links TRBV28 to TRBJ1-5; TRBD1 aligns across 11 bases. Unmatched junction bases numbered 6, after V lost 4 bases and J lost 7 bases. Per the germline V gene, CDR1 is MDHEN and CDR2 is SYDVKM. CDR3 length: 15 amino acids.

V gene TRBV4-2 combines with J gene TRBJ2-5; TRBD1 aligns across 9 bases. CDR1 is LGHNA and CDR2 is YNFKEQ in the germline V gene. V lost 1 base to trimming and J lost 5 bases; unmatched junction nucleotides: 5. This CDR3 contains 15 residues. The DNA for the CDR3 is TGTGCCAGCAGCCAAGTAGACAGGGGGTCTGAGACCCAGTACTTC. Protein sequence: CASSQVDRGSETQYF.

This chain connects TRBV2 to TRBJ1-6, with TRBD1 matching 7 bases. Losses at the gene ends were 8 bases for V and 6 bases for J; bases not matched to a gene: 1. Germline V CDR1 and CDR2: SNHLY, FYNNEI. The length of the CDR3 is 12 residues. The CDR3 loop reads CASGDSNSPLHF. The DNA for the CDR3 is TGTGCCAGCGGGGACAGTAATTCACCCCTCCACTTT.

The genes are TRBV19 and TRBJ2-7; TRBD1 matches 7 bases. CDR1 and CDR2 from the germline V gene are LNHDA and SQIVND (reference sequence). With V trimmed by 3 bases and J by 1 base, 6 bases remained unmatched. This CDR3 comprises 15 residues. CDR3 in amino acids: CASSITRQGSYEQYF. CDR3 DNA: TGTGCCAGTAGTATTACCCGACAGGGTTCCTACGAGCAGTACTTC.

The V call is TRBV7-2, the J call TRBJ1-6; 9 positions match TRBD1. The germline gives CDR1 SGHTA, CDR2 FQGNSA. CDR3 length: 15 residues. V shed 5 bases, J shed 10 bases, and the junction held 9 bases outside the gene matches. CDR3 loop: CASSPQGAQGSPLHF. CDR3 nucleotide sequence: TGTGCCAGCAGCCCACAGGGGGCCCAGGGCTCACCCCTCCACTTT.

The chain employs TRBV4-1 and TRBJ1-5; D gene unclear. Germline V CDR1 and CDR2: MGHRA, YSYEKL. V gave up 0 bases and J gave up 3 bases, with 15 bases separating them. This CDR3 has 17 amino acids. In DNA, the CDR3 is TGCGCCAGCAGCCAAGATTTTGCACGATTTTACAATCAGCCCCAGCATTTT. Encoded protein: CASSQDFARFYNQPQHF.

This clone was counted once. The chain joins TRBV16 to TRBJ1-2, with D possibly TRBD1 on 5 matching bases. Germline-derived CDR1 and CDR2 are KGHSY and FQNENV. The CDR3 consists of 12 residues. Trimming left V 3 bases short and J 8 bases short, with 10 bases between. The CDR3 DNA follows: TGTGCCAGCAGCCAGGGGACTCAGGGCTACACCTTC. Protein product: CASSQGTQGYTF.

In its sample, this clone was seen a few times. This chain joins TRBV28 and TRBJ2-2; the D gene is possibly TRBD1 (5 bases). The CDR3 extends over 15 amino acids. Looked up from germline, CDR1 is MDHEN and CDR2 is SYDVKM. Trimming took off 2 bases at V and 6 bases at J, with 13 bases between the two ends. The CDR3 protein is CASSLAGQGSGELFF. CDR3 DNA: TGTGCCAGCAGTTTAGCAGGCCAGGGCTCCGGGGAGCTGTTTTTT.

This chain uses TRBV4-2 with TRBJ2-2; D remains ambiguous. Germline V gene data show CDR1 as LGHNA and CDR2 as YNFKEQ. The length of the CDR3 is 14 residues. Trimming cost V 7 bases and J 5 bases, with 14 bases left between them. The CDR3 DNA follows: TGTGCCAGCACCTGGGTGGGGAAGACCGGGGAGCTGTTTTTT. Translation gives CASTWVGKTGELFF.

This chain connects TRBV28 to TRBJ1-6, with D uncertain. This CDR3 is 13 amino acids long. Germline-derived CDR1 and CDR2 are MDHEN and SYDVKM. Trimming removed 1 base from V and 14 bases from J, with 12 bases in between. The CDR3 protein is CASSLSDAAALHF. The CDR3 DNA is TGTGCCAGCAGTTTATCAGACGCCGCGGCCCTCCACTTT.

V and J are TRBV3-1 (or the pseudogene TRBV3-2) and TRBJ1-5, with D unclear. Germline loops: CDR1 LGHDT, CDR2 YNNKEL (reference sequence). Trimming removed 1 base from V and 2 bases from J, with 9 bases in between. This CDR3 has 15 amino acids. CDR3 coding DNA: TGTGCCAGCAGCCAAGTCGCGGGCGGCAATCAGCCCCAGCATTTT. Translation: CASSQVAGGNQPQHF.

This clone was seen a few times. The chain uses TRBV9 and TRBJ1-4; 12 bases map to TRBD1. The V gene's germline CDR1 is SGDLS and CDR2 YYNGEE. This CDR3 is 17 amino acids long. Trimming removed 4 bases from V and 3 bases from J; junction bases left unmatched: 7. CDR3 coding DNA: TGTGCCAGCAGCTTCGGGACAGGGGGCATTTCTAATGAAAAACTGTTTTTT. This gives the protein CASSFGTGGISNEKLFF.

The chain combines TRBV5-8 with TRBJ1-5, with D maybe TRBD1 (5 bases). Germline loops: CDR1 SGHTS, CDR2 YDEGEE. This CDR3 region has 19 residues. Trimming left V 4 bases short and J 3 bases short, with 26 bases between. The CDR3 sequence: CASSIDLGLGRENNQPQHF. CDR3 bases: TGTGCCAGCAGCATTGACCTGGGATTAGGCAGGGAGAACAATCAGCCCCAGCATTTT.

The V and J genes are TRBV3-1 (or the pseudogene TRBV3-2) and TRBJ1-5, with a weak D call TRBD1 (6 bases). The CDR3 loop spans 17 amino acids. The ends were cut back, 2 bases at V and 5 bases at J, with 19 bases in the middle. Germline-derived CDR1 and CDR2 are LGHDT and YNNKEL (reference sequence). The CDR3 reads CASSQKLGGAVDQPQHF. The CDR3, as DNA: TGTGCCAGCAGCCAAAAGCTGGGGGGGGCGGTAGATCAGCCCCAGCATTTT.

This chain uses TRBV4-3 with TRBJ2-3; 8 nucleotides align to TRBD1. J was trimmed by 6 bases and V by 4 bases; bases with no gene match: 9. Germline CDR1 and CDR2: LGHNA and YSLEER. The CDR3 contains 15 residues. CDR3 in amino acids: CASSPLPRDRDTQYF. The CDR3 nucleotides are TGCGCCAGCAGCCCTCTGCCCCGGGACAGGGATACGCAGTATTTT.

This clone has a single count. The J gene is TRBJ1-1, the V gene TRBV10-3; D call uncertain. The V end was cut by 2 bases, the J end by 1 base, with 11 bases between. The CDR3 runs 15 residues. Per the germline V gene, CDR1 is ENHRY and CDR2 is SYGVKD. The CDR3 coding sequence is TGTGCCATCAGTGAGCCTGAAGGTAGGAACACTGAAGCTTTCTTT. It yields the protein CAISEPEGRNTEAFF.

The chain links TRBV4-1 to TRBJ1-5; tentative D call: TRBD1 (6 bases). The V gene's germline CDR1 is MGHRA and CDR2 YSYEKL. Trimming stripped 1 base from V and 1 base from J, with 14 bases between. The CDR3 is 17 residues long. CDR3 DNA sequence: TGCGCCAGCAGCCAAGGGGTCGGGGGCTCCAGCAATCAGCCCCAGCATTTT. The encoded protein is CASSQGVGGSSNQPQHF.

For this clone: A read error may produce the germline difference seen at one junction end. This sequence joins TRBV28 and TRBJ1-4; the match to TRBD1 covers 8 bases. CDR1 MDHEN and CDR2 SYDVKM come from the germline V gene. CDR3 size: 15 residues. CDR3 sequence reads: CASSLPTGANEKLFF. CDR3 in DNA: TGTGCCAGCAGTCTCCCGACAGGGGCTAACGAAAAACTGTTTTTT.

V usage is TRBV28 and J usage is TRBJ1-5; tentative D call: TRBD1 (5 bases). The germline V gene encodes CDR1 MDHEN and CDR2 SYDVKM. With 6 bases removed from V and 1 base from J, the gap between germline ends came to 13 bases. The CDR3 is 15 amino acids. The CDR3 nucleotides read TGTGCCAGCAGGGGGGACGGGCCGAGCAATCAGCCCCAGCATTTT. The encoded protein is CASRGDGPSNQPQHF.

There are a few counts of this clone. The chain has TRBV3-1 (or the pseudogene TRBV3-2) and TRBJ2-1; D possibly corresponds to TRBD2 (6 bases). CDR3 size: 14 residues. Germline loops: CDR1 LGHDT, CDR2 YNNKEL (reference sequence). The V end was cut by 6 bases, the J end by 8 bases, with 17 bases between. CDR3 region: CASSPQGLGDEQFF. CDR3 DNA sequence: TGTGCCAGCAGTCCCCAGGGACTTGGAGATGAGCAGTTCTTC.

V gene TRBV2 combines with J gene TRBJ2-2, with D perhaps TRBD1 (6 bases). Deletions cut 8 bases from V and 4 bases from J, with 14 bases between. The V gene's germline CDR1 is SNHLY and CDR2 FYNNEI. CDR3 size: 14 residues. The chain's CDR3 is CASRQEKATGELFF. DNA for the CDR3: TGTGCCAGCCGACAGGAAAAGGCCACCGGGGAGCTGTTTTTT.

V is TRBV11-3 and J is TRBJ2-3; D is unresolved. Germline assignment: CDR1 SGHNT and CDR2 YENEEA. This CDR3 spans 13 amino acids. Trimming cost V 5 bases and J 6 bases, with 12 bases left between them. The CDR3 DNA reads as TGTGCCAGCAGCGAGGACCAACTGGATACGCAGTATTTT. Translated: CASSEDQLDTQYF.